The sequence of this TCR beta chain was determined in a study of blood T cell repertoires in COVID-19. The overall study: Acute and convalescent COVID-19 specimens originated in the United States, Italy and Spain. Nucleic acid was either cDNA or gDNA, and it came from T cells, B-cell-depleted T cells, or PBMCs.

V shed 7 bases and J 15 bases; nucleotides not matched to a gene: 11. The germline V gene has CDR1 SGHTA and CDR2 FQGNSA. The CDR3 consists of 13 residues. Original analysis: Estimated nucleated cell counts came from reference gene primer amplification. TCRdb's copy holds only in-frame clones and misses some; the assay was immunoSEQ multiplex PCR. That table is the source of V, J and clone size, and D and trimming were worked out from the DNA. The data contain fewer than 350,000 clones, around 85% of them seen just once; the ten biggest clones take up less than 2.5%. The receptor comes from a woman between 25 and 40 years old who had recovered from COVID-19. The source material was peripheral blood. The gene calls are TRBV7-2 and TRBJ2-1; 11 bases are a match to TRBD2. The CDR3 coding sequence is TGTGCCAGCAATCCTGGTAGCGGGAGGGCCTGGTTCTTC. Translation: CASNPGSGRAWFF.